The rows below give T cell receptor beta chains drawn from one sample of a study of blood T cell repertoires in COVID-19. Data came from immunoSEQ multiplex PCR; TCRdb stores just in-frame clones and leaves some out. The data show under 250,000 clones, with around 84% seen just once and about 1.5% held by the top ten. The sample taken for sequencing was peripheral blood. The receptors shown here come from a woman aged 40 to 49 who had recovered from COVID-19. The CDR3 runs from the conserved cysteine through the conserved F or W. Fields, in order: V gene, clone size, J gene, D gene, CDR3 protein, CDR3 DNA. A D gene is named only where the DNA matches it firmly. Where a row states a size, it is once, few, many or the class of an expanded clone; other rows omit it.

v_call: TRBV11-3
clone_size: -
j_call: TRBJ1-5
d_call: -
cdr3_aa: CASSPRPGGNQPQHF
cdr3_nt: TGTGCCAGCAGCCCCCGACCCGGGGGGAATCAGCCCCAGCATTTT

v_call: TRBV28
clone_size: -
j_call: TRBJ1-6
d_call: -
cdr3_aa: CASNTHRGGGSYSPLHF
cdr3_nt: TGTGCCAGCAATACACACCGGGGAGGGGGTAGTTATTCACCCCTCCACTTT

v_call: TRBV2
clone_size: -
j_call: TRBJ1-6
d_call: TRBD1
cdr3_aa: CASRDGQGSYNSPLHF
cdr3_nt: TGTGCCAGCAGAGATGGACAGGGATCCTATAATTCACCCCTCCACTTT

v_call: TRBV5-1
clone_size: -
j_call: TRBJ1-2
d_call: TRBD1
cdr3_aa: CASSRDRGYGYTF
cdr3_nt: TGCGCCAGCAGCAGGGACAGGGGATATGGCTACACCTTC

v_call: TRBV27
clone_size: once
j_call: TRBJ1-1
d_call: -
cdr3_aa: CASSKGRANTEAFF
cdr3_nt: TGTGCCAGCAGCAAAGGGAGGGCGAACACTGAAGCTTTCTTT

v_call: TRBV7-6
clone_size: once
j_call: TRBJ2-3
d_call: TRBD2
cdr3_aa: CASSLEYGAGGSTDTQYF
cdr3_nt: TGTGCCAGCAGCTTAGAGTATGGGGCGGGGGGTAGCACAGATACGCAGTATTTT

v_call: TRBV28
clone_size: once
j_call: TRBJ2-5
d_call: TRBD1
cdr3_aa: CASSKGQGDAKTQYF
cdr3_nt: TGTGCCAGCAGTAAAGGACAGGGCGATGCGAAGACCCAGTACTTC

v_call: TRBV7-2
clone_size: -
j_call: TRBJ2-1
d_call: -
cdr3_aa: CASSPTASDNEQFF
cdr3_nt: TGTGCCAGCAGCCCAACAGCTAGCGACAATGAGCAGTTCTTC

v_call: TRBV7-3
clone_size: -
j_call: TRBJ1-2
d_call: -
cdr3_aa: CASSEDRNYGYTF
cdr3_nt: TGTGCCAGCAGCGAGGACAGAAACTATGGCTACACCTTC

v_call: TRBV11-2
clone_size: -
j_call: TRBJ1-4
d_call: TRBD1
cdr3_aa: CASSLTGEKLFF
cdr3_nt: TGTGCCAGCAGCTTGACAGGGGAAAAACTGTTTTTT

v_call: TRBV28
clone_size: once
j_call: TRBJ1-4
d_call: -
cdr3_aa: CASKKRGLRDEKLFF
cdr3_nt: TGTGCCAGCAAGAAGAGAGGCCTCAGGGATGAAAAACTGTTTTTT

v_call: TRBV11-2
clone_size: once
j_call: TRBJ2-7
d_call: TRBD1
cdr3_aa: CASSSRGTGGEQYF
cdr3_nt: TGTGCCAGCAGCTCCCGAGGGACAGGGGGCGAGCAGTACTTC

v_call: TRBV30
clone_size: few
j_call: TRBJ1-1
d_call: -
cdr3_aa: CAWSRVNTEAFF
cdr3_nt: TGTGCCTGGTCCAGGGTGAACACTGAAGCTTTCTTT

v_call: TRBV5-1
clone_size: -
j_call: TRBJ2-2
d_call: -
cdr3_aa: CASSVQGSNTGELFF
cdr3_nt: TGCGCCAGCAGCGTACAGGGTTCGAACACCGGGGAGCTGTTTTTT

v_call: TRBV2
clone_size: -
j_call: TRBJ1-4
d_call: -
cdr3_aa: CASREGVTNEKLFF
cdr3_nt: TGTGCCAGCAGGGAGGGCGTAACTAATGAAAAACTGTTTTTT

v_call: TRBV19
clone_size: once
j_call: TRBJ1-4
d_call: TRBD1
cdr3_aa: CASTSRGQYEKLFF
cdr3_nt: TGTGCCAGTACATCCAGGGGGCAGTATGAAAAACTGTTTTTT

v_call: TRBV6-6
clone_size: -
j_call: TRBJ2-7
d_call: -
cdr3_aa: CATSPGPRDHEQYF
cdr3_nt: TGTGCCACTTCCCCAGGGCCCAGAGACCACGAGCAGTACTTC

v_call: TRBV7-9
clone_size: -
j_call: TRBJ2-7
d_call: -
cdr3_aa: CASTTAGYPYEQYF
cdr3_nt: TGTGCCAGCACCACAGCGGGCTACCCCTACGAGCAGTACTTC

v_call: TRBV4-1
clone_size: once
j_call: TRBJ1-5
d_call: TRBD1
cdr3_aa: CASSQDSGGLLSNQPQHF
cdr3_nt: TGCGCCAGCAGCCAAGATTCAGGGGGGTTATTGAGCAATCAGCCCCAGCATTTT

v_call: TRBV28
clone_size: -
j_call: TRBJ2-7
d_call: TRBD1
cdr3_aa: CASSYQGQSSYEQYF
cdr3_nt: TGTGCCAGCAGTTATCAGGGACAGAGCTCCTACGAGCAGTACTTC

v_call: TRBV2
clone_size: -
j_call: TRBJ2-1
d_call: TRBD2
cdr3_aa: CASSSQTSGGVEQFF
cdr3_nt: TGTGCCAGCAGTTCTCAGACTAGCGGGGGAGTTGAGCAGTTCTTC

v_call: TRBV4-1
clone_size: few
j_call: TRBJ2-7
d_call: TRBD2
cdr3_aa: CASSSTSSGGEYF
cdr3_nt: TGCGCCAGCAGCTCAACATCTAGCGGGGGGGAATACTTC

v_call: TRBV5-1
clone_size: -
j_call: TRBJ2-5
d_call: -
cdr3_aa: CASSLDEGYETQYF
cdr3_nt: TGCGCCAGCAGCTTGGATGAGGGTTATGAGACCCAGTACTTC

v_call: TRBV7-9
clone_size: -
j_call: TRBJ2-2
d_call: TRBD1
cdr3_aa: CTSSLGGDRRTGELFF
cdr3_nt: TGTACCAGCAGCTTGGGTGGGGACAGGCGCACCGGGGAGCTGTTTTTT

v_call: TRBV7-8
clone_size: -
j_call: TRBJ1-4
d_call: -
cdr3_aa: CASSLGSTRANEKLFF
cdr3_nt: TGTGCCAGCAGCTTAGGTTCCACCCGAGCTAATGAAAAACTGTTTTTT

v_call: TRBV6-5
clone_size: -
j_call: TRBJ2-1
d_call: -
cdr3_aa: CASSSRGGSYNEQFF
cdr3_nt: TGTGCCAGCAGTTCCCGAGGGGGCTCCTACAATGAGCAGTTCTTC